These 11 T cell receptor beta chains originate from one sample sequenced in a study of blood T cells in healthy people across ages. Together with a sample-barcoded 5' primer, a J-beta primer mix was included in a second PCR lasting roughly 7 to 11 cycles. TCRdb independently ran MiXCR on the 5' RACE reads; one entry per CDR3 protein. The sample holds about 800,000 distinct CDR3 sequences; over 45% are singletons and the top ten take over 20%. The sample was blood. The receptors derive from a man aged 30 to 39 in good health.

V usage is TRBV5-1 and J usage is TRBJ2-1, with 9 positions matching TRBD1. V was clipped by 1 base and J by 4 bases; unmatched bases: 3. From germline, CDR1 is SGHRS and CDR2 YFSETQ. The CDR3 totals 15 residues. The CDR3, as DNA: TGCGCCAGCAGCTTGACAGGGGGCCTTTACAATGAGCAGTTCTTC. It translates to CASSLTGGLYNEQFF.

V and J are TRBV6-2 or TRBV6-3 and TRBJ2-7, with 8 bases lining up with TRBD2. The CDR3 covers 15 residues. Germline CDR1 is MNHEY and CDR2 is SVGEGT. V shed 5 bases, J shed 4 bases, and the junction held 10 bases outside the gene matches. The CDR3 loop reads CASSPQRENGYEQYF. As DNA, the CDR3 is TGTGCCAGCAGTCCCCAGCGGGAGAATGGGTACGAGCAGTACTTC.

The chain has TRBV2 and TRBJ2-7, with TRBD1 matching over 7 bases. CDR3 length: 10 amino acids. Trimming removed 9 bases from V and 6 bases from J; junction bases left unmatched: 2. Germline CDR1 SNHLY, CDR2 FYNNEI. CDR3 protein: CARGQPEQYF. Written as DNA, the CDR3 is TGTGCCAGGGGACAGCCCGAGCAGTACTTC.

This chain joins TRBV9 and TRBJ2-7, with D perhaps TRBD2 (6 bases). V lost 2 bases and J 6 bases, leaving 15 bases between the germline ends. CDR1 is SGDLS, CDR2 YYNGEE, per germline. The CDR3 spans 14 residues. CDR3 protein: CASSVPSAGGEQYF. In DNA, the CDR3 is TGTGCCAGCAGCGTTCCTAGCGCTGGGGGCGAGCAGTACTTC.

This chain connects TRBV21-1 to TRBJ1-4; the table calls TRBD1, which could not be checked here. TRBV21-1 is reported as a pseudogene. The CDR3 runs 19 residues. Here the CDR3 reads CASSNVGQDNGGTNEKLFF. CDR3 nucleotide sequence: TGTGCCAGCAGCAACGTAGGACAGGATAACGGGGGAACTAATGAAAAACTGTTTTTT.

J is TRBJ1-1 and V is TRBV29-1, with a tentative D call TRBD1 (5 bases). The length of the CDR3 is 12 residues. The germline V gene has CDR1 SQVTM and CDR2 ANQGSEA. With 7 bases removed from V and 1 base from J, the gap between germline ends came to 10 bases. CDR3 in DNA: TGCAGCGCAGGGAAGGCGAACACTGAAGCTTTCTTT. It encodes CSAGKANTEAFF. The full variable domain, rest sourced from reference TRBV29-1 and TRBJ1-1, is SAVISQKPSRDICQRGTSLTIQCQVDSQVTMMFWYRQQPGQSLTLIATANQGSEATYESGFVIDKFPISRPNLTFSTLTVSNMSPEDSSIYLCSAGKANTEAFFGQGTRLTVV.

This clonotype was seen a handful of times. The V and J genes are TRBV10-1 and TRBJ2-3, with D unresolved. The germline V gene encodes CDR1 WNHNN and CDR2 SYGVQD (reference sequence). The ends were cut back, 2 bases at V and 6 bases at J, with 9 bases in the middle. CDR3 size: 13 residues. The CDR3 DNA reads as TGCGCCAGCAGTGAGGGCGCGGTGGATACGCAGTATTTT. Amino acids: CASSEGAVDTQYF.

This chain joins TRBV6-1 and TRBJ2-6, with 7 bases fitting TRBD2. Germline trimming cut 4 bases from V and 0 bases from J; bases unmatched to any gene: 21. CDR3 size: 22 residues. Germline-derived CDR1 and CDR2 are MNHNS and SASEGT. The CDR3, as DNA: TGTGCCAGCAGTGCCCGACCTAAGCTCTGGGGGGGACCTAACTCTGGGGCCAACGTCCTGACTTTC. Translated: CASSARPKLWGGPNSGANVLTF.

The V gene is TRBV6-2 or TRBV6-3, the J gene TRBJ2-5, with TRBD1 matching 7 bases. The CDR3 length is 14 residues. The germline CDR1 and CDR2 sequences are MNHEY and SVGEGT. V lost 7 bases to trimming and J lost 5 bases; unmatched junction nucleotides: 10. The CDR3 DNA sequence: TGTGCCAGCAACTTACTAGGGGGCGCGGAGACCCAGTACTTC. Its translation is CASNLLGGAETQYF.

The chain joins TRBV18 to TRBJ1-1, with a tentative D call TRBD1 (5 bases). Looked up from germline, CDR1 is KGHSH and CDR2 is LQKENI. Between the trimmed V and J ends, which lost 3 bases and 10 bases, there was a span of 18 bases. There are 14 residues in the CDR3. The CDR3 DNA reads as TGTGCCAGCTCACCGGATGGGACCTCTCACGGAGCTTTCTTT. It specifies CASSPDGTSHGAFF. Drawing the rest from reference TRBV18 and TRBJ1-1, the complete variable domain is NAGVMQNPRHLVRRRGQEARLRCSPMKGHSHVYWYRQLPEEGLKFMVYLQKENIIDESGMPKERFSAEFPKEGPSILRIQQVVRGDSAAYFCASSPDGTSHGAFFGQGTRLTVV.

This chain joins TRBV12-3 or TRBV12-4 and TRBJ2-7, with 8 bases fitting TRBD1. CDR3 length equals 14 residues. V lost 9 bases and J lost 3; bases outside the gene matches: 10. The CDR3 DNA reads TGTGCCAGTTCCGCCCTCGGGACAGGCTACGAGCAGTACTTC. This codes for CASSALGTGYEQYF.